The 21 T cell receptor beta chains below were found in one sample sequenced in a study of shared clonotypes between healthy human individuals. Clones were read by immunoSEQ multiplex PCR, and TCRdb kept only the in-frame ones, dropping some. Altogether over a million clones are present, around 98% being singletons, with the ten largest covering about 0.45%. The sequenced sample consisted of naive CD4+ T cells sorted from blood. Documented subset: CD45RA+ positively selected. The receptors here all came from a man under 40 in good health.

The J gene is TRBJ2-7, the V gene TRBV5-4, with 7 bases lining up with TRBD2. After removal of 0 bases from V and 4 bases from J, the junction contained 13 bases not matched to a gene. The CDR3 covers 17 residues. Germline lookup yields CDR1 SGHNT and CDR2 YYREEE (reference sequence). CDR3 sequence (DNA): TGTGCCAGCAGCTTGGGGTGGTCGGCGGGAGATATGTACGAGCAGTACTTC. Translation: CASSLGWSAGDMYEQYF. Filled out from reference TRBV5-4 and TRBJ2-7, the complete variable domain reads ETGVTQSPTHLIKTRGQQVTLRCSSQSGHNTVSWYQQALGQGPQFIFQYYREEENGRGNFPPRFSGLQFPNYSSELNVNALELDDSALYLCASSLGWSAGDMYEQYFGPGTRLTVT.

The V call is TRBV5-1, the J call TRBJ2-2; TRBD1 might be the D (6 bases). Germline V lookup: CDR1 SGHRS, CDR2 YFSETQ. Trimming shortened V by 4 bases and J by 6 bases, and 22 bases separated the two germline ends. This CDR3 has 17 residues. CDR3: CASSDWRTADISGELFF. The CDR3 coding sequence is TGCGCCAGCAGCGACTGGAGGACAGCGGATATTTCCGGGGAGCTGTTTTTT. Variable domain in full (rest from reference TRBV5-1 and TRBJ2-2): KAGVTQTPRYLIKTRGQQVTLSCSPISGHRSVSWYQQTPGQGLQFLFEYFSETQRNKGNFPGRFSGRQFSNSRSEMNVSTLELGDSALYLCASSDWRTADISGELFFGEGSRLTVL.

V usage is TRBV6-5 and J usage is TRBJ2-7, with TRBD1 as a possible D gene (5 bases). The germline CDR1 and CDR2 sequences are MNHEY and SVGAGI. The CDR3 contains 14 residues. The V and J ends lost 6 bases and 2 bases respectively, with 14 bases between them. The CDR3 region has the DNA TGTGCCAGCAGCCAAACAGGACCTACCTACGAGCAGTACTTC. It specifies CASSQTGPTYEQYF.

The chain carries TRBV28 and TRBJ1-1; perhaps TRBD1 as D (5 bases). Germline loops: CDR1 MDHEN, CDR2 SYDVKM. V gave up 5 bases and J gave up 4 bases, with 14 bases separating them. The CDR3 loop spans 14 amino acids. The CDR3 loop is CASSRGRPITEAFF. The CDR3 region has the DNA TGTGCCAGCAGTCGGGGCCGGCCCATCACTGAAGCTTTCTTT.

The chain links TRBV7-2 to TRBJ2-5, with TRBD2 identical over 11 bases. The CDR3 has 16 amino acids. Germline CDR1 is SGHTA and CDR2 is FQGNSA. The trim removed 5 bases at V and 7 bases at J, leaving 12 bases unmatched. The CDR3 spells CASSPPGLAAGWTQYF. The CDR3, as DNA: TGTGCCAGCAGCCCCCCGGGACTAGCGGCAGGATGGACCCAGTACTTC.

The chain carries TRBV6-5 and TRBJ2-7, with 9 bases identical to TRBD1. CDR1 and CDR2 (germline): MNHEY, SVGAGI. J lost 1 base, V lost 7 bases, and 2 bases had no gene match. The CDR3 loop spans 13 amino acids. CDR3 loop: CASTGQGSYEQYF. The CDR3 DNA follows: TGTGCCAGCACTGGACAGGGGTCCTACGAGCAGTACTTC.

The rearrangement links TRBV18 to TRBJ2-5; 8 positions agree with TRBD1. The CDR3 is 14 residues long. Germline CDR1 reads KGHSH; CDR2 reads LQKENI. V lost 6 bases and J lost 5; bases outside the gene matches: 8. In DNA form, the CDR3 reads TGTGCCAGCTCGCTGACAGGGGCCGGGGAGACCCAGTACTTC. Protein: CASSLTGAGETQYF.

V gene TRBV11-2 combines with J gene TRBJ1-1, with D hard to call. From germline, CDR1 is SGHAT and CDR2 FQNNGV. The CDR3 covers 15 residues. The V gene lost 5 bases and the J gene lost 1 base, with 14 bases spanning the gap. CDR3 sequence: CASSPSPVGNTEAFF. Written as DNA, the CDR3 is TGTGCCAGCAGCCCCTCCCCGGTAGGGAACACTGAAGCTTTCTTT.

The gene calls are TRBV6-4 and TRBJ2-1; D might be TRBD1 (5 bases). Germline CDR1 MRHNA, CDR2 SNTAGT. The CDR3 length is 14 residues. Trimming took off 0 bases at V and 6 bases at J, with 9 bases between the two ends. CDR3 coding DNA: TGTGCCAGCAGTGACTCAGGACATAGCAATGAGCAGTTCTTC. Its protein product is CASSDSGHSNEQFF.

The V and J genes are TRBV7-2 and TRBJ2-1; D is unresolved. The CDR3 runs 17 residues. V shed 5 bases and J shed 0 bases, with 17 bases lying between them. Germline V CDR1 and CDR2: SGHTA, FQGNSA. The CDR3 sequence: CASSRSHRRDSYNEQFF. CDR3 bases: TGTGCCAGCAGCCGAAGTCACCGGAGAGACTCCTACAATGAGCAGTTCTTC.

CDR3 coding DNA: TGCAGTGCTAGAGATCCCGCAGCTTTCTTT. Protein: CSARDPAAFF. This chain links TRBV20-1 with TRBJ1-1; D is unresolved. The germline V gene encodes CDR1 DFQATT and CDR2 SNEGSKA (reference sequence). The CDR3 is made up of 10 amino acids. Trimming cost V 0 bases and J 10 bases, with 6 bases left between them.

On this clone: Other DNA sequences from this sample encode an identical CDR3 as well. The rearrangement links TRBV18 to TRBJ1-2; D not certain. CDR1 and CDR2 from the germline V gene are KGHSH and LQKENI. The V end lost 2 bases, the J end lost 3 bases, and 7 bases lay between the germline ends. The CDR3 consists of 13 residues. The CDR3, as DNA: TGTGCCAGCTCACCATTGGACGACTATGGCTACACCTTC. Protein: CASSPLDDYGYTF.

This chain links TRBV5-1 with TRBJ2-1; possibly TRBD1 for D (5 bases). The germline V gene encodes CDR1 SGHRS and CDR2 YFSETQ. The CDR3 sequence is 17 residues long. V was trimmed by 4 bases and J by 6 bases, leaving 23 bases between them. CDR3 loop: CASSLSVAGPWSNEQFF. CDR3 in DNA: TGCGCCAGCAGCCTATCGGTGGCAGGGCCTTGGAGCAATGAGCAGTTCTTC.

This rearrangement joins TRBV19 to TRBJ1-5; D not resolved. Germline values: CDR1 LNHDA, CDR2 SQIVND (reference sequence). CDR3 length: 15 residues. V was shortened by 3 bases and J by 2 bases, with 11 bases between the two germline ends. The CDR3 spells CASSITQRGNQPQHF. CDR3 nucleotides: TGTGCCAGTAGTATCACCCAGAGGGGCAATCAGCCCCAGCATTTT.

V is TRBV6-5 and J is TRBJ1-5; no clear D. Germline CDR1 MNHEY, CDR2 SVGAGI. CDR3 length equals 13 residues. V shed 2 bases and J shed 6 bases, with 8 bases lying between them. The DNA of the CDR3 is TGTGCCAGCAGTTACCTCCCGGGTCAGCCCCAGCATTTT. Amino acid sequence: CASSYLPGQPQHF.

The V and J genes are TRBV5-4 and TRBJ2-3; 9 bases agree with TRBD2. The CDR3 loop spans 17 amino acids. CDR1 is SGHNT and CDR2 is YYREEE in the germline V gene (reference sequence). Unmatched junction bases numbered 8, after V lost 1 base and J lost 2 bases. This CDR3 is CASSLPLAGVVTDTQYF. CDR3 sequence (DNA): TGTGCCAGCAGCTTGCCTTTAGCGGGAGTGGTCACAGATACGCAGTATTTT.

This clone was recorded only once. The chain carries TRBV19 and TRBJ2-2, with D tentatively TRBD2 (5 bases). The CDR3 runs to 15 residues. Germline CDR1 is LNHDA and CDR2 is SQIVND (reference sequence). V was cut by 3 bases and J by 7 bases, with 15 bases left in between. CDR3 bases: TGTGCCAGTAGTATGAGGTGGGATGGAGGCGGGGAGCTGTTTTTT. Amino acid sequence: CASSMRWDGGGELFF.

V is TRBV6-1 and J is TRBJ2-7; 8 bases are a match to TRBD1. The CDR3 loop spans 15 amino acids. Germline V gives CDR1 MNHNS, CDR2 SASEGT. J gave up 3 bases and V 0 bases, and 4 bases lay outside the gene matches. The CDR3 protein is CASSEASRGLYEQYF. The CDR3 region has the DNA TGTGCCAGCAGTGAAGCGAGCAGGGGGCTCTACGAGCAGTACTTC.

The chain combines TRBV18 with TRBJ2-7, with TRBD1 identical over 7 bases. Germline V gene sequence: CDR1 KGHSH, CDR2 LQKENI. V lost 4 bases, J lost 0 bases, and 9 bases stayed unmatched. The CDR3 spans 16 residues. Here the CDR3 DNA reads TGTGCCAGCTCACAGGGGGCCGGGGCAAGCTCCTACGAGCAGTACTTC. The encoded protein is CASSQGAGASSYEQYF. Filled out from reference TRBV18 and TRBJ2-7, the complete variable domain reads NAGVMQNPRHLVRRRGQEARLRCSPMKGHSHVYWYRQLPEEGLKFMVYLQKENIIDESGMPKERFSAEFPKEGPSILRIQQVVRGDSAAYFCASSQGAGASSYEQYFGPGTRLTVT.

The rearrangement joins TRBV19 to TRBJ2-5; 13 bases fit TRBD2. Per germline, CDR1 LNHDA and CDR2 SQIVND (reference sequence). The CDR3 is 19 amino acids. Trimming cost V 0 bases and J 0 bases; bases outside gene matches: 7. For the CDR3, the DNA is TGTGCCAGTAGTATAGATCGTACTAGCGGGAGGGTGAACCAAGAGACCCAGTACTTC. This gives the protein CASSIDRTSGRVNQETQYF.

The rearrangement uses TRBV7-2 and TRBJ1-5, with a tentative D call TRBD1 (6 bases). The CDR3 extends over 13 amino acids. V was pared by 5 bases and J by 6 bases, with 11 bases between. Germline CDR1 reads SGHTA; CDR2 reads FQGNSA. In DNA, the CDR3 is TGTGCCAGCAGCACAGGGCCAGGTCAGCCCCAGCATTTT. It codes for CASSTGPGQPQHF.